This paragraph covers one T cell receptor beta chain sequence. Only patients with CD8+CD57+ cell expansion on flow cytometry were chosen for sequencing. This specimen comes from a study of CD8+CD57+ T cells in acquired aplastic anemia. CDR3 and TCR beta VDJ profiling relied on a genomic DNA template. TCRdb independently ran MiXCR on the reads; one entry per CDR3 protein. The sample lists about 270,000 distinct CDR3 sequences; around 82% were seen once. The CDR3 has 13 amino acids. Trimming cost V 5 bases and J 5 bases, with 13 bases left between them. Germline lookup yields CDR1 SGHVS and CDR2 FQNEAQ. The receptor was derived from a human donor with aplastic anemia. This chain connects TRBV7-8 to TRBJ2-7; TRBD2 might be the D (6 bases). The sequencing sample was made of sorted CD4+, CD8+, or CD8+CD57+ T cells (not recorded which) from PBMCs. CDR3 amino acids: CASSPGGRDEQYF. CDR3 bases: TGTGCCAGCAGCCCAGGAGGGCGCGACGAGCAGTACTTC.